The 7 T cell receptor beta chains below come from one sample, sequenced in a study of blood T cell repertoires in COVID-19 (dated by TCRdb to the early 2020s). Libraries were made using the immunoSEQ multiplex PCR assay. In its TCRdb copy, this immuneACCESS table keeps in-frame sequences only and misses some clones. Where compared with another copy, unresolved V genes explain less than half of these, and the others have no known cause. Counted in this sample were about 300,000 clones; about 87% of them appeared once. About 1.6% of the sample lies in the top ten. The sample comprised peripheral blood. Receptor source: a woman aged 40 to 49 who had recovered from COVID-19.

The rearrangement links TRBV18 to TRBJ2-5; the match to TRBD2 covers 10 bases. Germline V gene lookup returns CDR1 KGHSH and CDR2 LQKENI. The CDR3 runs 16 residues. The J segment lost 2 bases and the V segment lost 4 bases, leaving 7 bases of the junction unmatched. Here the CDR3 DNA reads TGTGCCAGCTCACGGACTAGCGGTGGGATACAAGAGACCCAGTACTTC. As protein: CASSRTSGGIQETQYF.

The rearrangement links TRBV24-1 to TRBJ2-1; the match to TRBD1 covers 10 bases. The CDR3 is 15 amino acids. J lost 8 bases, V lost 3 bases, and 6 bases had no gene match. Germline V CDR1 and CDR2: KGHDR, SFDVKD. CDR3 bases: TGTGCCACCAGTGATCCCGGGACAGGGGAGGATGAGCAGTTCTTC. Amino acid sequence: CATSDPGTGEDEQFF.

The gene calls are TRBV5-1 and TRBJ2-2; D may be TRBD2 (6 bases). CDR1 and CDR2 (germline): SGHRS, YFSETQ. This CDR3 contains 16 residues. V lost 0 bases to trimming and J lost 4 bases, with 13 bases between them. CDR3 nucleotide sequence: TGCGCCAGCAGCTTGGGCGGCGGGGTGACCACCGGGGAGCTGTTTTTT. Translated: CASSLGGGVTTGELFF. Full variable domain (rest looked up from reference TRBV5-1 and TRBJ2-2): KAGVTQTPRYLIKTRGQQVTLSCSPISGHRSVSWYQQTPGQGLQFLFEYFSETQRNKGNFPGRFSGRQFSNSRSEMNVSTLELGDSALYLCASSLGGGVTTGELFFGEGSRLTVL.

The genes are TRBV27 and TRBJ2-7, with 15 bases aligning to TRBD2. The CDR3 runs to 17 residues. Germline V lookup: CDR1 MNHEY, CDR2 SMNVEV (reference sequence). V lost 5 bases and J lost 4; bases outside the gene matches: 9. The CDR3 spells CASSKPGLAGGMYEQYF. CDR3 nucleotide sequence: TGTGCCAGCAGTAAACCGGGACTAGCGGGGGGAATGTACGAGCAGTACTTC.

The chain joins TRBV5-1 to TRBJ2-3; 8 bases are shared with TRBD2. This CDR3 spans 15 amino acids. J was trimmed by 1 base and V by 2 bases; bases with no gene match: 3. Germline CDR1 SGHRS, CDR2 YFSETQ. The DNA for the CDR3 is TGCGCCAGCAGCTTCGTTAGCGGGGGCACAGATACGCAGTATTTT. The encoded protein is CASSFVSGGTDTQYF.

V usage is TRBV19 and J usage is TRBJ1-5; D is perhaps TRBD1 (6 bases). The length of the CDR3 is 15 residues. In germline, CDR1 is LNHDA, CDR2 SQIVND (reference sequence). Deletions cut 1 base from V and 9 bases from J, with 16 bases between. Here the CDR3 reads CASSIGGGSGAPQHF. CDR3 DNA sequence: TGTGCCAGTAGTATAGGAGGGGGGAGCGGGGCGCCCCAGCATTTT. Complete variable domain (other parts from reference TRBV19 and TRBJ1-5): DGGITQSPKYLFRKEGQNVTLSCEQNLNHDAMYWYRQDPGQGLRLIYYSQIVNDFQKGDIAEGYSVSREKKESFPLTVTSAQKNPTAFYLCASSIGGGSGAPQHFGDGTRLSIL.

The chain uses TRBV6-2 or TRBV6-3 and TRBJ1-1; D gene ambiguous. The germline V and J ends were trimmed by 2 bases and 1 base, with 17 bases remaining between them. CDR1 and CDR2 from the germline V gene are MNHEY and SVGEGT. This CDR3 is built from 17 residues. The CDR3 DNA reads TGTGCCAGCAGTTACCCGGGGTTTATACCCTCGAACACTGAAGCTTTCTTT. Its translation: CASSYPGFIPSNTEAFF.